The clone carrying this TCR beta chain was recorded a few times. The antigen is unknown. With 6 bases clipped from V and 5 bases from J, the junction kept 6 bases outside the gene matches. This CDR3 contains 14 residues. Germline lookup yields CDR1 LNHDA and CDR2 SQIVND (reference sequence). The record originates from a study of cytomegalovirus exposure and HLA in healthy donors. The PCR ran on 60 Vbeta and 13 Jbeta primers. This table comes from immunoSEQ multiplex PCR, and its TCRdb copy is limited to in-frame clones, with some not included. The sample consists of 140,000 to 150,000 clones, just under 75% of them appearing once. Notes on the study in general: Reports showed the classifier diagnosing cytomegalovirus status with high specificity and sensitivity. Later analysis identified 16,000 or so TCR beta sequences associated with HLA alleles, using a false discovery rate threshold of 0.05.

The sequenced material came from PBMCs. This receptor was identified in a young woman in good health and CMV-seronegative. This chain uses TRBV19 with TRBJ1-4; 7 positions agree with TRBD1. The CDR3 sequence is CASSPGQLNEKLFF. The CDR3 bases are TGTGCCAGTAGCCCGGGACAGTTAAATGAAAAACTGTTTTTT.